The 30 T cell receptor beta chains below all came from one sample that was sequenced in a study of cytomegalovirus exposure and HLA in healthy donors. PCR involved 60 Vbeta and 13 Jbeta primers. Only in-frame clones appear in the TCRdb table, and some are missing; sequencing was by immunoSEQ multiplex PCR. The data show 120,000 to 150,000 clones, roughly 73% seen once. Sequencing was carried out using PBMCs. These TCRs come from a man aged 40-49 years in good health and CMV-seronegative.

This rearrangement joins TRBV2 to TRBJ1-1, with no clear D. The germline V and J ends were trimmed by 2 bases and 3 bases, with 10 bases remaining between them. Germline V gene sequence: CDR1 SNHLY, CDR2 FYNNEI. The CDR3 sequence is 14 residues long. The CDR3 sequence: CASSEYGWDTEAFF. DNA of the CDR3: TGTGCCAGCAGTGAATACGGGTGGGACACTGAAGCTTTCTTT. The full variable domain, in which reference TRBV2 and TRBJ1-1 provide the parts outside the CDR3, is EPEVTQTPSHQVTQMGQEVILRCVPISNHLYFYWYRQILGQKVEFLVSFYNNEISEKSEIFDDQFSVERPDGSNFTLKIRSTKLEDSAMYFCASSEYGWDTEAFFGQGTRLTVV.

This clone was recorded once. The J gene is TRBJ2-4, the V gene TRBV4-3; maybe TRBD1 (6 bases). In germline, CDR1 is LGHNA, CDR2 YSLEER. The ends were cut back, 8 bases at V and 6 bases at J, with 17 bases in the middle. The CDR3 spans 14 residues. DNA of the CDR3: TGCGCCAGCGGTGCTGGGGGCTGGGGAAACATTCAGTACTTC. Amino acids: CASGAGGWGNIQYF.

The CDR3 DNA follows: TGCGCCAGCAGCTTGGGCGGGGCACGTCGGTTCTTC. It translates to CASSLGGARRFF. The V call is TRBV5-1, the J call TRBJ2-1, with D possibly matching TRBD2 (6 bases). Germline CDR1 is SGHRS and CDR2 is YFSETQ. Trimming left V 0 bases short and J 15 bases short, with 13 bases between. This CDR3 has 12 residues.

The gene calls are TRBV29-1 and TRBJ2-2; a possible D gene is TRBD1 (5 bases). This CDR3 contains 14 residues. Trimming cost V 7 bases and J 0 bases, with 12 bases left between them. Germline loops: CDR1 SQVTM, CDR2 ANQGSEA. The chain's CDR3 is CSAAGHSNTGELFF. CDR3 nucleotide sequence: TGCAGCGCCGCTGGACATTCGAACACCGGGGAGCTGTTTTTT.

CDR3 sequence: CASSFLPDRSYEQYF. DNA of the CDR3: TGTGCCAGCAGTTTTCTGCCCGACAGATCCTACGAGCAGTACTTC. The rearrangement joins TRBV27 to TRBJ2-7; maybe TRBD1 (5 bases). V was shortened by 3 bases and J by 1 base, with 13 bases between the two germline ends. The CDR3 totals 15 residues. Germline V gene sequence: CDR1 MNHEY, CDR2 SMNVEV (reference sequence).

This chain joins TRBV29-1 and TRBJ2-7, with D possibly TRBD2 on 6 matching bases. Germline V gene data show CDR1 as SQVTM and CDR2 as ANQGSEA. CDR3 length: 13 amino acids. The V end lost 4 bases, the J end lost 7 bases, and 17 bases lay between the germline ends. The DNA for the CDR3 is TGCAGCGTTGCGGGCGGGAATTTTTGGGAGCAGTACTTC. Translation gives CSVAGGNFWEQYF.

The chain is built from TRBV6-6 and TRBJ2-7, with D possibly TRBD1 on 6 matching bases. With 6 bases removed from V and 3 bases from J, the gap between germline ends came to 9 bases. CDR3 length: 12 amino acids. In germline, CDR1 is MNHNY, CDR2 SVGAGI (reference sequence). CDR3 sequence: CASSQQGYEQYF. The CDR3 DNA sequence: TGTGCCAGCAGCCAACAGGGCTACGAGCAGTACTTC.

The rearrangement links TRBV19 to TRBJ1-5, with D unresolved. The V end lost 1 base, the J end lost 0 bases, and 7 bases lay between the germline ends. The CDR3 runs 15 residues. Germline V gene lookup returns CDR1 LNHDA and CDR2 SQIVND (reference sequence). In DNA form, the CDR3 reads TGTGCCAGTAGTATAGGCGGGGTTAGCAATCAGCCCCAGCATTTT. Translation gives CASSIGGVSNQPQHF.

V is TRBV12-5 and J is TRBJ1-4, with 9 bases that match TRBD1. The trim removed 6 bases at V and 3 bases at J, leaving 14 bases unmatched. The germline CDR1 and CDR2 sequences are LGHNT and FRNRAP. This CDR3 is 18 amino acids long. The CDR3 coding sequence is TGTGCTAGTGGGTACTCCGGGACAGGGCTTTCCCCTAATGAAAAACTGTTTTTT. The encoded protein is CASGYSGTGLSPNEKLFF. The whole variable domain, filled in from reference TRBV12-5 and TRBJ1-4, reads DARVTQTPRHKVTEMGQEVTMRCQPILGHNTVFWYRQTMMQGLELLAYFRNRAPLDDSGMPKDRFSAEMPDATLATLKIQPSEPRDSAVYFCASGYSGTGLSPNEKLFFGSGTQLSVL.

The V and J genes are TRBV7-8 and TRBJ2-2, with 7 bases that match TRBD2. The ends lost 2 bases at V and 0 bases at J; junction bases unmatched: 6. Looked up from germline, CDR1 is SGHVS and CDR2 is FQNEAQ. CDR3 size: 17 residues. The CDR3 spells CASSLPRAGANTGELFF. DNA for the CDR3: TGTGCCAGCAGCTTACCCCGGGCGGGGGCGAACACCGGGGAGCTGTTTTTT.

V and J are TRBV6-6 and TRBJ1-2; D ambiguous. The germline CDR1 and CDR2 sequences are MNHNY and SVGAGI (reference sequence). The CDR3 totals 12 residues. Trimming left V 5 bases short and J 4 bases short, with 8 bases between. In DNA, the CDR3 is TGTGCCAGCAGTCAAACTGCCTATGGCTACACCTTC. Translating it yields CASSQTAYGYTF.

The chain joins TRBV6-6 to TRBJ2-7, with a tentative D call TRBD1 (6 bases). Trimming shortened V by 8 bases and J by 6 bases, and 14 bases separated the two germline ends. CDR1 is MNHNY, CDR2 SVGAGI, per germline (reference sequence). This CDR3 has 12 residues. This CDR3 reads CASGPQGREQYF. CDR3 DNA sequence: TGTGCCAGCGGACCCCAGGGGCGCGAGCAGTACTTC.

The chain joins TRBV18 to TRBJ1-3, with D possibly being TRBD1 (6 bases). Trimming left V 5 bases short and J 0 bases short, with 11 bases between. Looked up from germline, CDR1 is KGHSH and CDR2 is LQKENI. CDR3 length: 15 amino acids. This CDR3 is CASSRTEDSGNTIYF. CDR3 in DNA: TGTGCCAGCTCAAGGACAGAAGACTCTGGAAACACCATATATTTT.

J is TRBJ1-2 and V is TRBV5-6; TRBD1 is a possible D gene (5 bases). Trimming removed 4 bases from V and 4 bases from J, with 14 bases in between. Germline-derived CDR1 and CDR2 are SGHDT and YYEEEE. The CDR3 is made up of 14 amino acids. The CDR3 is CASSPMGHIYGYTF. The CDR3, as DNA: TGTGCCAGCAGCCCTATGGGGCACATCTATGGCTACACCTTC. Full variable domain (rest looked up from reference TRBV5-6 and TRBJ1-2): DAGVTQSPTHLIKTRGQQVTLRCSPKSGHDTVSWYQQALGQGPQFIFQYYEEEERQRGNFPDRFSGHQFPNYSSELNVNALLLGDSALYLCASSPMGHIYGYTFGSGTRLTVV.

CDR3 in amino acids: CASGLGHPNYGYTF. CDR3 in DNA: TGTGCTAGTGGTTTGGGACACCCTAACTATGGCTACACCTTC. V gene TRBV12-5 combines with J gene TRBJ1-2, with D hard to call. Germline loops: CDR1 LGHNT, CDR2 FRNRAP. Trimming left V 1 base short and J 0 bases short, with 6 bases between. CDR3 length: 14 residues.

A single count supports this clone. Its ends do not fully match the called genes, so a read error is possible. This chain uses TRBV7-9 with TRBJ2-1, with TRBD2 identical over 8 bases. Germline CDR1 SEHNR, CDR2 FQNEAQ (reference sequence). The CDR3 extends over 17 amino acids. CDR3 bases: TGTTCCAGCAGCTTAGATCTCGGGGGGGGTCTTTACAATGAGCAGTTCTTC. This encodes CSSSLDLGGGLYNEQFF.

The rearrangement links TRBV29-1 to TRBJ1-5; no firm D call. The germline V gene encodes CDR1 SQVTM and CDR2 ANQGSEA. Trimming stripped 8 bases from V and 0 bases from J, with 8 bases between. The CDR3 consists of 12 residues. Written as DNA, the CDR3 is TGCAGCTTTACCTATAGCAATCAGCCCCAGCATTTT. Amino acids: CSFTYSNQPQHF.

CDR3: CASSINLQGPNYGYTF. CDR3 DNA sequence: TGTGCCAGTAGTATAAATCTACAGGGACCTAACTATGGCTACACCTTC. V and J are TRBV19 and TRBJ1-2, with TRBD1 as a possible D gene (6 bases). Per the germline V gene, CDR1 is LNHDA and CDR2 is SQIVND (reference sequence). This CDR3 is 16 amino acids long. V lost 2 bases and J 0 bases, leaving 13 bases between the germline ends.

The rearrangement links TRBV4-3 to TRBJ2-3; 9 bases agree with TRBD2. The CDR3 totals 16 residues. J lost 4 bases, V lost 0 bases, and 5 bases had no gene match. From germline, CDR1 is LGHNA and CDR2 YSLEER. The CDR3 DNA reads as TGCGCCAGCAGCCAAGATCGCGGGGGGGGTTCAGATACGCAGTATTTT. This encodes CASSQDRGGGSDTQYF.

The chain couples TRBV29-1 to TRBJ2-5; 8 nucleotides match TRBD1. CDR1 SQVTM and CDR2 ANQGSEA come from the germline V gene. The CDR3 contains 14 residues. V shed 7 bases, J shed 4 bases, and the junction held 11 bases outside the gene matches. The CDR3 region has the DNA TGCAGCGGTGCTCTCGGACAGGGACGAGAGACCCAGTACTTC. Residues: CSGALGQGRETQYF.

The chain employs TRBV7-6 and TRBJ1-4; TRBD1 might be the D (5 bases). The CDR3 length is 18 residues. CDR1 is SGHVS and CDR2 is FNYEAQ in the germline V gene. With 1 base removed from V and 0 bases from J, the gap between germline ends came to 15 bases. The DNA for the CDR3 is TGTGCCAGCAGCTTAGATTCGGGGGACTCAGCAACTAATGAAAAACTGTTTTTT. Amino acids: CASSLDSGDSATNEKLFF.

This chain uses TRBV5-4 with TRBJ1-6; D is unclear. CDR1 and CDR2 (germline): SGHNT, YYREEE (reference sequence). This CDR3 has 14 amino acids. Trimming removed 5 bases at V and 7 bases at J, with 13 bases between. This CDR3 is CASRRAEPNSPLHF. Written as DNA, the CDR3 is TGTGCCAGCAGGAGGGCTGAGCCAAATTCACCCCTCCACTTT.

V gene TRBV5-4 combines with J gene TRBJ1-4, with a tentative D call TRBD1 (6 bases). Trimming removed 4 bases from V and 6 bases from J, with 19 bases in between. CDR3 length equals 16 residues. CDR1 is SGHNT, CDR2 YYREEE, per germline (reference sequence). The CDR3 DNA sequence: TGTGCCAGCAGCCTGGACCCAGGGGCCGGGTATGAAAAACTGTTTTTT. It yields the protein CASSLDPGAGYEKLFF.

The V call is TRBV27, the J call TRBJ1-5, with D possibly being TRBD1 (5 bases). The germline gives CDR1 MNHEY, CDR2 SMNVEV (reference sequence). V was clipped by 8 bases and J by 6 bases, with 20 bases between them. The CDR3 has 15 residues. The CDR3: CASSPPGGWGQPQHF. In DNA form, the CDR3 reads TGTGCCAGCTCTCCCCCCGGGGGATGGGGTCAGCCCCAGCATTTT.

The V gene is TRBV7-3, the J gene TRBJ1-1, with unresolved D. The V gene lost 6 bases and the J gene lost 0 bases, with 17 bases spanning the gap. The CDR3 totals 16 residues. Germline V gene data show CDR1 as SGHTA and CDR2 as FQGTGA. In DNA form, the CDR3 reads TGTGCCAGCAGGCCCCGGGAGACTCTTATGAACACTGAAGCTTTCTTT. As protein: CASRPRETLMNTEAFF.

The rearrangement links TRBV27 to TRBJ2-5; possible D gene TRBD2, 5 bases. This CDR3 has 14 amino acids. V lost 2 bases, J lost 5 bases, and 12 bases lay in between. Per the germline V gene, CDR1 is MNHEY and CDR2 is SMNVEV (reference sequence). The CDR3 bases are TGTGCCAGCAGTTTAGGGAGAGGCGGGGAGACCCAGTACTTC. Amino acid sequence: CASSLGRGGETQYF.

The rearrangement joins TRBV12-5 to TRBJ1-3; D uncertain. Germline V gives CDR1 LGHNT, CDR2 FRNRAP. V gave up 5 bases and J gave up 0 bases, with 8 bases separating them. This CDR3 contains 14 residues. CDR3 nucleotide sequence: TGTGCTAGTGGTGCAGGACTCTCTGGAAACACCATATATTTT. It is translated as CASGAGLSGNTIYF.

The chain recombines TRBV7-9 with TRBJ2-3; 7 positions match TRBD2. The germline CDR1 and CDR2 sequences are SEHNR and FQNEAQ (reference sequence). The CDR3 runs to 13 residues. Trimming took 11 bases from V and 4 from J; bases not matched to a gene: 9. The DNA for the CDR3 is TGTGCCGGCGGGGGAATTGTATCAGATACGCAGTATTTT. Its translation: CAGGGIVSDTQYF. Filled out from reference TRBV7-9 and TRBJ2-3, the complete variable domain reads DTGVSQNPRHKITKRGQNVTFRCDPISEHNRLYWYRQTLGQGPEFLTYFQNEAQLEKSRLLSDRFSAERPKGSFSTLEIQRTEQGDSAMYLCAGGGIVSDTQYFGPGTRLTVL.

The V call is TRBV7-9, the J call TRBJ1-2; 8 bases are shared with TRBD1. Per the germline V gene, CDR1 is SEHNR and CDR2 is FQNEAQ (reference sequence). There are 13 residues in the CDR3. The J segment lost 6 bases and the V segment lost 3 bases, leaving 3 bases of the junction unmatched. The CDR3 reads CASSFDRGDGYTF. In DNA form, the CDR3 reads TGTGCCAGCAGCTTCGACAGGGGTGATGGCTACACCTTC.

The chain recombines TRBV10-3 with TRBJ1-2; D is ambiguous. With 7 bases removed from V and 8 bases from J, the gap between germline ends came to 23 bases. The CDR3 extends over 15 amino acids. CDR1 ENHRY and CDR2 SYGVKD come from the germline V gene. Here the CDR3 DNA reads TGTGCCATCATTCCCCCCCAGGATCCACCGTGGGGCTACACCTTC. Its translation: CAIIPPQDPPWGYTF.